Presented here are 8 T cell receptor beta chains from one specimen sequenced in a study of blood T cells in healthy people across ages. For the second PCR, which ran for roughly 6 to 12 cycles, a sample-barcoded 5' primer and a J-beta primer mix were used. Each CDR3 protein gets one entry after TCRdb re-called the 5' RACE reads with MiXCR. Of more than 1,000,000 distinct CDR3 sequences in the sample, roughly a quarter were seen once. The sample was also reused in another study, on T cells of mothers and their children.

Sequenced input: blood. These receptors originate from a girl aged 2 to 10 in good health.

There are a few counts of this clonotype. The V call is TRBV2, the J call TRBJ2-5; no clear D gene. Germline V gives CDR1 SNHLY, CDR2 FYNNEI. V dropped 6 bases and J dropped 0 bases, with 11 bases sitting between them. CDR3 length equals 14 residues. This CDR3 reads CASRGGSYQETQYF. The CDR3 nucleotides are TGTGCCAGCAGGGGTGGAAGCTACCAAGAGACCCAGTACTTC.

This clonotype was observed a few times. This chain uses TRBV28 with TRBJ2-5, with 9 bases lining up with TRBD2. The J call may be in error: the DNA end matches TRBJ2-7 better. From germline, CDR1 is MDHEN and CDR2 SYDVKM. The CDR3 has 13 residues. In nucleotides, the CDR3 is TGTGCCAGCGGGCGGGGGGGACCCTACGAGCAGTACTTC. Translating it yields CASGRGGPYEQYF.

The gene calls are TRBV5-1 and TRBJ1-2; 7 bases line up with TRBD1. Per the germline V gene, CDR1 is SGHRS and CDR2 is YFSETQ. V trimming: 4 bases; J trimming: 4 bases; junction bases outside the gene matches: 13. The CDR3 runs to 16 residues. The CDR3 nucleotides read TGCGCCAGCAGCCCATTCCCGACAGGGCTGAGCTATGGCTACACCTTC. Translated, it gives CASSPFPTGLSYGYTF.

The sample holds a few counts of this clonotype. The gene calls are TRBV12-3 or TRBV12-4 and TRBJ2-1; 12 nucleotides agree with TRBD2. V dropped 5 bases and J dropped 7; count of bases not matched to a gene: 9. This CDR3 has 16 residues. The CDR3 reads CASSLLLAGGMNEQFF. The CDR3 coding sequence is TGTGCCAGCAGTCTATTACTAGCGGGAGGCATGAATGAGCAGTTCTTC.

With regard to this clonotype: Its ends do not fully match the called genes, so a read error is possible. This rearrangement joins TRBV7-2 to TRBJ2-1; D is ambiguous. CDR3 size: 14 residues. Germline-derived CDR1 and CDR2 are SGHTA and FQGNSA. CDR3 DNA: TGTGCCAGCAGTCACGCCTTAGGTATTAATGAGCAATTCTTC. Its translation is CASSHALGINEQFF. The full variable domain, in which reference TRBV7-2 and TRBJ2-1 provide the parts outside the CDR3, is GAGVSQSPSNKVTEKGKDVELRCDPISGHTALYWYRQSLGQGLEFLIYFQGNSAPDKSGLPSDRFSAERTGGSVSTLTIQRTQQEDSAVYLCASSHALGINEQFFGPGTRLTVL.

Written as DNA, the CDR3 is TGTGCCAGCAGTCCGCGCGGGGGGCGTGGGGTCCGCGAGCAGTTCTTC. This codes for CASSPRGGRGVREQFF. The chain carries TRBV12-3 or TRBV12-4 and TRBJ2-1, with 8 bases matching TRBD2. Losses at the gene ends were 5 bases for V and 10 bases for J; bases not matched to a gene: 16. This CDR3 comprises 16 residues.

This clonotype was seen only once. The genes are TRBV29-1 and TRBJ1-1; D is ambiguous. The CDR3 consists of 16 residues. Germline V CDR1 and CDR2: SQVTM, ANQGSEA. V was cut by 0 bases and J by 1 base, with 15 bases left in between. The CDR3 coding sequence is TGCAGCGTTGAAGATCTACCGGACTCGGAGAACACTGAAGCTTTCTTT. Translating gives CSVEDLPDSENTEAFF.

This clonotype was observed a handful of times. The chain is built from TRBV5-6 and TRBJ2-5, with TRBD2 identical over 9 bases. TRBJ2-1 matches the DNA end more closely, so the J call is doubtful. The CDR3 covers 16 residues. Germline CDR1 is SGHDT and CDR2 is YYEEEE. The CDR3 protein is CASSHFWGTSLNEQFF. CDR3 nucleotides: TGTGCCAGCAGCCATTTTTGGGGGACTAGCCTCAATGAGCAGTTCTTC.